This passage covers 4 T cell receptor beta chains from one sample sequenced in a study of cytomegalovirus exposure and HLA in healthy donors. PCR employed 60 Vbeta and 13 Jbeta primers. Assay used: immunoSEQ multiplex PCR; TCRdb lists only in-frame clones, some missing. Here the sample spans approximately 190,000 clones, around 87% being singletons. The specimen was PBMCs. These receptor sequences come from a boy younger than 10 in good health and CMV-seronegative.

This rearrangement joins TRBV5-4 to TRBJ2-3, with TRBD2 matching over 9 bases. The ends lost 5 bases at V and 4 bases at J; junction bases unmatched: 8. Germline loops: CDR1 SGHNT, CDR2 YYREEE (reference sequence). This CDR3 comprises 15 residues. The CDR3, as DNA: TGTGCCAGCAGTTCCGGGACTAGCTCTCCAGATACGCAGTATTTT. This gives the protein CASSSGTSSPDTQYF.

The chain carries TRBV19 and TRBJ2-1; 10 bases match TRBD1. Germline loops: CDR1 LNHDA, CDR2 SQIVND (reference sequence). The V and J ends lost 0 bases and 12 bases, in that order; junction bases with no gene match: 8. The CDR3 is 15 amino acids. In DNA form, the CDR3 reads TGTGCCAGTAGTATAGAGGGGACAGGGGAAGTGGGGCAGTTCTTC. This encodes CASSIEGTGEVGQFF.

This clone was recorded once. This CDR3 reads CASSRSTGLTDTQYF. CDR3 nucleotides: TGCGCCAGCAGCCGATCTACAGGGCTCACAGATACGCAGTATTTT. The chain uses TRBV4-1 and TRBJ2-3, with D perhaps matching TRBD1 (6 bases). Germline CDR1 reads MGHRA; CDR2 reads YSYEKL. V was clipped by 4 bases and J by 2 bases, with 13 bases between them. This CDR3 has 15 residues.

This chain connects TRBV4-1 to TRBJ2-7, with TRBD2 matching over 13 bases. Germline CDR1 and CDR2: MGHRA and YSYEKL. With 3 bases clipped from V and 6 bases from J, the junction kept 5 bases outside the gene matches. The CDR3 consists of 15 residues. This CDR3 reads CASSHPGLAGSEQYF. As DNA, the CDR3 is TGCGCCAGCAGCCATCCGGGACTAGCGGGATCCGAGCAGTACTTC.